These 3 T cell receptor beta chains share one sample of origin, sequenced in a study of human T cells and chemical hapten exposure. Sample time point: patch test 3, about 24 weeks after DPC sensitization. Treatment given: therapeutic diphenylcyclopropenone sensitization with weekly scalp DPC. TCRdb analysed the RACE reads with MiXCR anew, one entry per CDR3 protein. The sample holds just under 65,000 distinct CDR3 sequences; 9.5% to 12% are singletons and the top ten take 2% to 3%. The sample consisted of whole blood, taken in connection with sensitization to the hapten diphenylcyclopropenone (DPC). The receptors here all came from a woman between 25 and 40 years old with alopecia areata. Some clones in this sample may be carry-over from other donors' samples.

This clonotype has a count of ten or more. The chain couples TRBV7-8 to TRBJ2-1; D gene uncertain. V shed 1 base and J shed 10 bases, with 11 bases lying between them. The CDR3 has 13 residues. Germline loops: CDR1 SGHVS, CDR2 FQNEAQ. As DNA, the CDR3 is TGTGCCAGCAGCTTAGACGAGGTGGACGAGCAGTTCTTC. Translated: CASSLDEVDEQFF.

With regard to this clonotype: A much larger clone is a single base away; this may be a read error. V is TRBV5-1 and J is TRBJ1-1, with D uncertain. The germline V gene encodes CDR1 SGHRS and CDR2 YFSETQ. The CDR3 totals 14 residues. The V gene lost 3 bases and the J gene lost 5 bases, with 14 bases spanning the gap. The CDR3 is CASSSVASATEAFF. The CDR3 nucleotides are TGCGCCAGCAGCTCGGTAGCGAGCGCAACTGAAGCTTTCTTT.

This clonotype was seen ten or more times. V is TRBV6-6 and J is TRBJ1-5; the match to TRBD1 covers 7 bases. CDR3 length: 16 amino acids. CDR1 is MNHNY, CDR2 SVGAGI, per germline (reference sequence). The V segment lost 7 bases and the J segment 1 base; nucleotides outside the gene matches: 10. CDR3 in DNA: TGTGCCAGCAACCCCAGGGGAGGGGGCAGCAATCAGCCCCAGCATTTT. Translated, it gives CASNPRGGGSNQPQHF.